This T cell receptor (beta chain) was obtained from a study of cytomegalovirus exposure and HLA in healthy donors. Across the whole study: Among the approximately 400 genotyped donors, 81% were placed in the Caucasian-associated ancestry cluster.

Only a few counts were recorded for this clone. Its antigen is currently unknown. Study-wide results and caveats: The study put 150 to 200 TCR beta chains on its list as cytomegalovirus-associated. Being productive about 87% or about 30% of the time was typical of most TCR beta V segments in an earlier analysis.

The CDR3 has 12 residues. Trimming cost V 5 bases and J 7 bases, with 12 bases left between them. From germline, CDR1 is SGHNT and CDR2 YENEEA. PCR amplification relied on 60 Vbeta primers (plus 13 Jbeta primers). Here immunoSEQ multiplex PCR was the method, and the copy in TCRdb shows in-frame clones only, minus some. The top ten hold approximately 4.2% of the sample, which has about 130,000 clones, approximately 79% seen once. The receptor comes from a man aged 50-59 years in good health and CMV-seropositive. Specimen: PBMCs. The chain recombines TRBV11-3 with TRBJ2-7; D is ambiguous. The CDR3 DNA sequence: TGTGCCAGCAGCCGTAGCCTGGAGGAGCAGTACTTC. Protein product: CASSRSLEEQYF.